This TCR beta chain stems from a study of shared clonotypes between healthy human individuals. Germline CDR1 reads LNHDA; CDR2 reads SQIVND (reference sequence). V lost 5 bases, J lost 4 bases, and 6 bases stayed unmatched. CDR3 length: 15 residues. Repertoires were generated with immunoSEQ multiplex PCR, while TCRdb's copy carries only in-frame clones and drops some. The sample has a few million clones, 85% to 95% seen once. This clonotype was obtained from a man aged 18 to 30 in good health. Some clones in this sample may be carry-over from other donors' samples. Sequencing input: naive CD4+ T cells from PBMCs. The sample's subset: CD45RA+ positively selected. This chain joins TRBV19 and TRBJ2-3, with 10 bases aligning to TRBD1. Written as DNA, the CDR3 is TGTGCCAGTAGTTCCTCGACAGGGGGCGCAGATACGCAGTATTTT. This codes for CASSSSTGGADTQYF.